These T cell receptor beta chains were read from a single sample in a study of cytomegalovirus exposure and HLA in healthy donors. Sequencing was performed with immunoSEQ multiplex PCR; in TCRdb, only in-frame clones are kept and a portion is missing. The data show around 130,000 clones, 73% seen once. Sample: PBMCs. These receptors all stem from a woman in her forties in good health and CMV-seropositive. Both conserved end residues are part of each CDR3. Each record gives: CDR3 DNA, CDR3 protein, D gene, clone size, V gene, J gene. A D gene is named only where the DNA matches it firmly. The size field is filled for only some rows; it gives once, few, many or a size class.

CDR3nt: TGTGCCAGCAGCAAAGGACAGGGGTGGGTCTATGGCTACACCTTC
CDR3aa: CASSKGQGWVYGYTF
d_gene: TRBD1
abundance: -
v_gene: TRBV27
j_gene: TRBJ1-2

CDR3nt: TGTGCCAGCAGTGAAGGGAGAGGGGGCTCCACGGCCCAGCATTTT
CDR3aa: CASSEGRGGSTAQHF
d_gene: TRBD1
abundance: -
v_gene: TRBV2
j_gene: TRBJ1-5

CDR3nt: TGTGCCAGCACCGAGCAATTGGGCCGAGAGACCCAGTACTTC
CDR3aa: CASTEQLGRETQYF
d_gene: -
abundance: -
v_gene: TRBV6-1
j_gene: TRBJ2-5

CDR3nt: TGTGCCAGCAGCGGCGGGGGCGGGCATCAGCCCCAGCATTTT
CDR3aa: CASSGGGGHQPQHF
d_gene: -
abundance: few
v_gene: TRBV2
j_gene: TRBJ1-5

CDR3nt: TGTGCCAGCAGTTCCATGGCCCGAGGATGGAGCGAGCAGTACTTC
CDR3aa: CASSSMARGWSEQYF
d_gene: -
abundance: -
v_gene: TRBV28
j_gene: TRBJ2-7

CDR3nt: TGTGCCAGCAGCTTAGGACAGCGCAATCAGCCCCAGCATTTT
CDR3aa: CASSLGQRNQPQHF
d_gene: -
abundance: -
v_gene: TRBV7-2
j_gene: TRBJ1-5

CDR3nt: TGTGCCATCAGTGTACAGCGGGCTGGATACACCGGGGAGCTGTTTTTT
CDR3aa: CAISVQRAGYTGELFF
d_gene: -
abundance: -
v_gene: TRBV10-3
j_gene: TRBJ2-2

CDR3nt: TGTGCCAGCAGTATTAGGGAGAGGAAAGCCTACGAGCAGTACTTC
CDR3aa: CASSIRERKAYEQYF
d_gene: -
abundance: -
v_gene: TRBV28
j_gene: TRBJ2-7

CDR3nt: TGTGCCAGCAGCTTAGCGGGAGGGTCCGCAGATACGCAGTATTTT
CDR3aa: CASSLAGGSADTQYF
d_gene: TRBD2
abundance: -
v_gene: TRBV7-2
j_gene: TRBJ2-3

CDR3nt: TGCGCCAGCAGCCAGTTTAGCGGTCGCTCTGGGGCCAACGTCCTGACTTTC
CDR3aa: CASSQFSGRSGANVLTF
d_gene: -
abundance: -
v_gene: TRBV4-3
j_gene: TRBJ2-6

CDR3nt: TGTGCCAGCAGCCTGGGAGGGTGGACAGGGAGGAGGATGAACACTGAAGCTTTCTTT
CDR3aa: CASSLGGWTGRRMNTEAFF
d_gene: TRBD1
abundance: -
v_gene: TRBV5-4
j_gene: TRBJ1-1

CDR3nt: TGTGCCAGCAGTTCCTACGCCGGGACAGCTAACACTGAAGCTTTCTTT
CDR3aa: CASSSYAGTANTEAFF
d_gene: TRBD1
abundance: -
v_gene: TRBV6-5
j_gene: TRBJ1-1

CDR3nt: TGTGCCAGGTCTAACCTTCAGGGGCGCTACCTCTACGAGCAGTACTTC
CDR3aa: CARSNLQGRYLYEQYF
d_gene: -
abundance: once
v_gene: TRBV21-1
j_gene: TRBJ2-7

CDR3nt: TGTGCCAGCAGTCCTCGGACTAGCCCTCCCACGGGTGAGCAGTTCTTC
CDR3aa: CASSPRTSPPTGEQFF
d_gene: TRBD2
abundance: once
v_gene: TRBV28
j_gene: TRBJ2-1

CDR3nt: TGTGCCAGTAGGGGACAGGGAGTCTCCTACGAGCAGTACTTC
CDR3aa: CASRGQGVSYEQYF
d_gene: TRBD1
abundance: -
v_gene: TRBV19
j_gene: TRBJ2-7

CDR3nt: TGTGCCAGCAGCCGGGTGGGGACTAGCGGGGGAGGCTCCTACAATGAGCAGTTCTTC
CDR3aa: CASSRVGTSGGGSYNEQFF
d_gene: TRBD2
abundance: -
v_gene: TRBV9
j_gene: TRBJ2-1

CDR3nt: TGTGCCAGCAGCTTAGGAGGTTTTGAAGCTTTCTTT
CDR3aa: CASSLGGFEAFF
d_gene: -
abundance: -
v_gene: TRBV7-9
j_gene: TRBJ1-1

CDR3nt: TGTGCCAGCATAATTTGGAATTCGGGCACTGAAGCTTTCTTT
CDR3aa: CASIIWNSGTEAFF
d_gene: -
abundance: -
v_gene: TRBV6-1
j_gene: TRBJ1-1

CDR3nt: TGTGCCAGCAGTAGGGGTGATACGCAGTATTTT
CDR3aa: CASSRGDTQYF
d_gene: -
abundance: -
v_gene: TRBV6-5
j_gene: TRBJ2-3

CDR3nt: TGCAGCGCCCGGGGGGACACCCTCACAGATACGCAGTATTTT
CDR3aa: CSARGDTLTDTQYF
d_gene: -
abundance: -
v_gene: TRBV29-1
j_gene: TRBJ2-3

CDR3nt: TGTGCCACTGGGGAGTTAGGAGGGGCCAACGTCCTGACTTTC
CDR3aa: CATGELGGANVLTF
d_gene: -
abundance: -
v_gene: TRBV10-3
j_gene: TRBJ2-6

CDR3nt: TGCGCCAGCAGCTTACGGGACAGGGGACTTAACGCCTACGAGCAGTACTTC
CDR3aa: CASSLRDRGLNAYEQYF
d_gene: TRBD1
abundance: few
v_gene: TRBV5-1
j_gene: TRBJ2-7

CDR3nt: TGTGCCAGCAGCCTCGCCGGGACAGTGAACACTGAAGCTTTCTTT
CDR3aa: CASSLAGTVNTEAFF
d_gene: TRBD1
abundance: -
v_gene: TRBV7-8
j_gene: TRBJ1-1

CDR3nt: TGCGCCAGCAGCTTTGGGGGACTAGCGGGTAACAATGAGCAGTTCTTC
CDR3aa: CASSFGGLAGNNEQFF
d_gene: TRBD2
abundance: -
v_gene: TRBV5-1
j_gene: TRBJ2-1

CDR3nt: TGCGCCAGCAGCTTGGGAGAGAAAGATACGCAGTATTTT
CDR3aa: CASSLGEKDTQYF
d_gene: -
abundance: -
v_gene: TRBV5-1
j_gene: TRBJ2-3

CDR3nt: TGTGCCAGCAGTTTAAACAGCTTCTATGGCTACACCTTC
CDR3aa: CASSLNSFYGYTF
d_gene: -
abundance: -
v_gene: TRBV27
j_gene: TRBJ1-2

CDR3nt: TGTGCCAGCAGCAAGACGACTAGCGGGGGGGCGGATACGCAGTATTTT
CDR3aa: CASSKTTSGGADTQYF
d_gene: TRBD2
abundance: few
v_gene: TRBV14
j_gene: TRBJ2-3

CDR3nt: TGTGCCAGCCATCAGGGTCTGAAAGAAGCTTTCTTT
CDR3aa: CASHQGLKEAFF
d_gene: -
abundance: -
v_gene: TRBV28
j_gene: TRBJ1-1

CDR3nt: TGTGCCAGCAGCCAAGTCCCCGGACAGACCCTGGAGGCTTTCTTT
CDR3aa: CASSQVPGQTLEAFF
d_gene: -
abundance: -
v_gene: TRBV4-2
j_gene: TRBJ1-1

CDR3nt: TGTGCCAGCAGTTTTAACTACAATGAGCAGTTCTTC
CDR3aa: CASSFNYNEQFF
d_gene: -
abundance: -
v_gene: TRBV7-2
j_gene: TRBJ2-1

CDR3nt: TGTGCCAGTCCGGGGAGGACAGGAAACACCATATATTTT
CDR3aa: CASPGRTGNTIYF
d_gene: -
abundance: few
v_gene: TRBV19
j_gene: TRBJ1-3

CDR3nt: TGCGCCAGCAGCTGGGGACTAGCCACCTACGAGCAGTACTTC
CDR3aa: CASSWGLATYEQYF
d_gene: TRBD2
abundance: -
v_gene: TRBV5-1
j_gene: TRBJ2-7

CDR3nt: TGTGCCTGGAGTAGGGAGGTCACCTATGGCTACACCTTC
CDR3aa: CAWSREVTYGYTF
d_gene: -
abundance: -
v_gene: TRBV30
j_gene: TRBJ1-2

CDR3nt: TGTGCCAGCAGTCCCTTCGCGGCAAGCACAGATACGCAGTATTTT
CDR3aa: CASSPFAASTDTQYF
d_gene: -
abundance: few
v_gene: TRBV6-4
j_gene: TRBJ2-3

CDR3nt: TGTGCCAGCAGCACACAGGGGGATGGCTACACCTTC
CDR3aa: CASSTQGDGYTF
d_gene: -
abundance: once
v_gene: TRBV21-1
j_gene: TRBJ1-2

CDR3nt: TGTGCCAGTAGTACTCTACAGGGGGCGGATGAGCAGTTCTTC
CDR3aa: CASSTLQGADEQFF
d_gene: TRBD1
abundance: -
v_gene: TRBV19
j_gene: TRBJ2-1

CDR3nt: TGCGCCAGCAGCCAAGATCCCGGCGGAGCACTGAACACTGAAGCTTTCTTT
CDR3aa: CASSQDPGGALNTEAFF
d_gene: -
abundance: -
v_gene: TRBV4-1
j_gene: TRBJ1-1

CDR3nt: TGTGCCAGCAGTTTAAGTAGTTTGGGCAGGGAGGTTCAGTTCTTC
CDR3aa: CASSLSSLGREVQFF
d_gene: -
abundance: -
v_gene: TRBV28
j_gene: TRBJ2-1

CDR3nt: TGTGCCAGTAGTATTGGCTCTCACAATGAGCAGTTCTTC
CDR3aa: CASSIGSHNEQFF
d_gene: -
abundance: -
v_gene: TRBV19
j_gene: TRBJ2-1

CDR3nt: TGTGCCAGCAGACCGCGGCAATCGTCCTACGAGCAGTACTTC
CDR3aa: CASRPRQSSYEQYF
d_gene: -
abundance: -
v_gene: TRBV2
j_gene: TRBJ2-7

CDR3nt: TGCGCCAGCAGCGGGGGGGACAGGGTCGGTGAAGCTTTCTTT
CDR3aa: CASSGGDRVGEAFF
d_gene: TRBD1
abundance: -
v_gene: TRBV5-1
j_gene: TRBJ1-1